This passage covers 21 T cell receptor beta chains from one sample sequenced in a study of blood T cell repertoires in COVID-19. The method was immunoSEQ multiplex PCR; TCRdb's version includes in-frame clones alone and lacks a portion of them. The table lists some 130,000 clones, roughly 84% of them singletons. The sample taken for sequencing was peripheral blood. The receptors derive from a woman aged 30 to 39 who had recovered from COVID-19.

The rearrangement links TRBV23-1 to TRBJ2-3, with D tentatively TRBD1 (6 bases). TRBV23-1 is placed among ORFs of uncertain function. The CDR3 runs to 18 residues. Between the trimmed V and J ends, which lost 8 bases and 0 bases, there was a span of 24 bases. CDR3 region: CASLSRDIPMTSTDTQYF. Here the CDR3 DNA reads TGCGCCAGCCTATCCCGGGACATCCCAATGACTAGCACAGATACGCAGTATTTT.

The chain joins TRBV14 to TRBJ1-1; D is unclear. This CDR3 has 14 residues. CDR1 and CDR2 (germline): SGHDN, FVKESK. V was shortened by 0 bases and J by 1 base, with 6 bases between the two germline ends. The DNA for the CDR3 is TGTGCCAGCAGCCAAGATCAGGCGAACACTGAAGCTTTCTTT. Encoded protein: CASSQDQANTEAFF.

The chain carries TRBV19 and TRBJ1-4; 9 bases agree with TRBD1. V was pared by 5 bases and J by 10 bases, with 8 bases of the junction left unmatched. CDR3 length: 14 residues. From germline, CDR1 is LNHDA and CDR2 SQIVND (reference sequence). The CDR3: CASSGQGIDGKLFF. CDR3 DNA: TGTGCCAGTAGTGGACAGGGGATCGACGGAAAACTGTTTTTT. The full variable domain, its missing parts supplied by reference TRBV19 and TRBJ1-4, is DGGITQSPKYLFRKEGQNVTLSCEQNLNHDAMYWYRQDPGQGLRLIYYSQIVNDFQKGDIAEGYSVSREKKESFPLTVTSAQKNPTAFYLCASSGQGIDGKLFFGSGTQLSVL.

This chain links TRBV6-5 with TRBJ2-1; TRBD1 agrees at 10 bases. The CDR3 is made up of 15 amino acids. Looked up from germline, CDR1 is MNHEY and CDR2 is SVGAGI. J lost 11 bases, V lost 5 bases, and 12 bases had no gene match. The CDR3 coding sequence is TGTGCCAGCAGTCTAGACAGGGGGCGCGACTTGAAGCAGTTCTTC. As protein: CASSLDRGRDLKQFF.

V usage is TRBV12-3 or TRBV12-4 and J usage is TRBJ1-2; a weak D match, TRBD1 (6 bases). V was cut by 6 bases and J by 5 bases, with 13 bases left in between. The CDR3 sequence is 13 residues long. CDR3 sequence reads: CASSKPQGYGYTF. The CDR3 region has the DNA TGTGCCAGCAGCAAACCTCAGGGGTATGGCTACACCTTC.

The V and J genes are TRBV5-5 and TRBJ1-5; TRBD1 matches 9 bases. Unmatched junction bases numbered 14, after V lost 4 bases and J lost 6 bases. CDR3 size: 17 residues. The germline V gene encodes CDR1 SGHKS and CDR2 YYEKEE (reference sequence). The CDR3 bases are TGTGCCAGCAGCACCGGGACAGGGTCTCTTCAAGGTCAGCCCCAGCATTTT. This sequence encodes CASSTGTGSLQGQPQHF.

The chain combines TRBV19 with TRBJ2-5, with 8 nucleotides matching TRBD2. Looked up from germline, CDR1 is LNHDA and CDR2 is SQIVND (reference sequence). Germline trimming cut 3 bases from V and 5 bases from J; bases unmatched to any gene: 14. The CDR3 is made up of 17 amino acids. The CDR3: CASSISLGREGPETQYF. In nucleotides, the CDR3 is TGTGCCAGTAGTATCAGCTTAGGTCGGGAGGGCCCGGAGACCCAGTACTTC.

The chain carries TRBV11-3 and TRBJ2-1, with 13 bases identical to TRBD2. Trimming cost V 5 bases and J 2 bases; bases outside gene matches: 3. The V gene's germline CDR1 is SGHNT and CDR2 YENEEA. The CDR3 length is 16 residues. This chain's CDR3 is CASSPGTSGTYNEQFF. The DNA of the CDR3 is TGTGCCAGCAGCCCCGGGACTAGCGGGACCTACAATGAGCAGTTCTTC.

In this sample, this clone turned up a few times. The chain combines TRBV6-1 with TRBJ1-6; TRBD1 matches at 9 bases. The CDR3 has 16 residues. V gave up 2 bases and J gave up 7 bases; unmatched junction bases: 6. Germline V gene data show CDR1 as MNHNS and CDR2 as SASEGT. The CDR3 sequence is CASSELDRGSNSPLHF. The CDR3 DNA follows: TGTGCCAGCAGTGAACTGGACAGGGGTTCCAATTCACCCCTCCACTTT.

This chain uses TRBV9 with TRBJ1-1, with TRBD1 matching 8 bases. CDR1 and CDR2 from the germline V gene are SGDLS and YYNGEE. The CDR3 covers 15 residues. After removal of 4 bases from V and 5 bases from J, the junction contained 10 bases not matched to a gene. CDR3 nucleotides: TGTGCCAGCAGCCCCGATGCAGGGGGCACGACTGAAGCTTTCTTT. Encoded protein: CASSPDAGGTTEAFF.

The V call is TRBV18, the J call TRBJ2-5; 12 bases agree with TRBD2. V was clipped by 5 bases and J by 1 base; unmatched bases: 2. CDR3 length equals 15 residues. Germline CDR1 reads KGHSH; CDR2 reads LQKENI. CDR3 sequence (DNA): TGTGCCAGCTCAGGACTAGCGGGATTCCAAGAGACCCAGTACTTC. Amino acids: CASSGLAGFQETQYF. The full variable domain, rest sourced from reference TRBV18 and TRBJ2-5, is NAGVMQNPRHLVRRRGQEARLRCSPMKGHSHVYWYRQLPEEGLKFMVYLQKENIIDESGMPKERFSAEFPKEGPSILRIQQVVRGDSAAYFCASSGLAGFQETQYFGPGTRLLVL.

V and J are TRBV9 and TRBJ2-3; 9 nucleotides line up with TRBD2. Trimming took 2 bases from V and 3 from J; bases not matched to a gene: 4. The length of the CDR3 is 15 residues. Germline V gene data show CDR1 as SGDLS and CDR2 as YYNGEE. CDR3 nucleotides: TGTGCCAGCAGCGTTTCTAGCGGGATGACAGATACGCAGTATTTT. This sequence encodes CASSVSSGMTDTQYF.

The chain links TRBV19 to TRBJ1-4; tentatively, D is TRBD1 (5 bases). Germline loops: CDR1 LNHDA, CDR2 SQIVND (reference sequence). The germline V and J ends were trimmed by 6 bases and 8 bases, with 13 bases remaining between them. This CDR3 is built from 13 residues. The DNA of the CDR3 is TGTGCCAGTAGGGAGGGGCTCGGCGAAAAACTGTTTTTT. Its translation: CASREGLGEKLFF.

The J gene is TRBJ2-2, the V gene TRBV7-3; D is possibly TRBD1 (6 bases). The germline gives CDR1 SGHTA, CDR2 FQGTGA. V was shortened by 6 bases and J by 0 bases, with 14 bases between the two germline ends. The CDR3 is 16 amino acids. The CDR3, as DNA: TGTGCCAGCAGTGAAGGGGGACGAACGAACACCGGGGAGCTGTTTTTT. Its translation: CASSEGGRTNTGELFF.

This clone has only one observation. V and J are TRBV5-1 and TRBJ2-2; D perhaps matches TRBD2 (5 bases). V dropped 0 bases and J dropped 1 base, with 7 bases sitting between them. The CDR3 is 15 amino acids. CDR1 and CDR2 from the germline V gene are SGHRS and YFSETQ. The CDR3 loop is CASSLVGGNTGELFF. As DNA, the CDR3 is TGCGCCAGCAGCTTGGTTGGAGGGAACACCGGGGAGCTGTTTTTT.

This chain uses TRBV11-2 with TRBJ1-2; D unclear. CDR1 is SGHAT and CDR2 is FQNNGV in the germline V gene. This CDR3 contains 12 residues. V was pared by 6 bases and J by 8 bases, with 13 bases between. The CDR3, as DNA: TGTGCCAGCAGGCACGTAGAGGGAGGCTACACCTTC. This encodes CASRHVEGGYTF.

The chain is built from TRBV4-1 and TRBJ2-3; D is ambiguous. Germline CDR1 reads MGHRA; CDR2 reads YSYEKL. This CDR3 is 16 amino acids long. Deletions cut 0 bases from V and 4 bases from J, with 14 bases between. The CDR3: CASSQDYGFGADTQYF. The CDR3 DNA sequence: TGCGCCAGCAGCCAAGATTACGGGTTTGGTGCAGATACGCAGTATTTT.

The CDR3, as DNA: TGTGCCAGCAGTGAAGTAGGACAGGGGCTGGGAATCTATGGCTACACCTTC. Translated, it gives CASSEVGQGLGIYGYTF. This rearrangement joins TRBV6-1 to TRBJ1-2; 9 bases match TRBD1. The CDR3 loop spans 17 amino acids. The junction had 10 bases not matched to a gene; V was cut back by 1 base and J by 4 bases. Germline CDR1 reads MNHNS; CDR2 reads SASEGT.

This clone was found once. The chain joins TRBV5-8 to TRBJ1-2; D not certain. Germline V CDR1 and CDR2: SGHTS, YDEGEE. The CDR3 consists of 15 residues. Trimming removed 0 bases at V and 0 bases at J, with 9 bases between. CDR3 nucleotides: TGTGCCAGCAGCTTGGACAGTCGGACTAACTATGGCTACACCTTC. Protein product: CASSLDSRTNYGYTF.

This rearrangement joins TRBV6-1 to TRBJ2-7, with TRBD2 matching 11 bases. The CDR3 is 16 amino acids. V dropped 4 bases and J dropped 12; count of bases not matched to a gene: 17. In germline, CDR1 is MNHNS, CDR2 SASEGT. Written as DNA, the CDR3 is TGTGCCAGCAGTGGAAGACTAGCGGGACGGTTATTCGTAAGGTACTTC. Translating it yields CASSGRLAGRLFVRYF.

J is TRBJ2-2 and V is TRBV10-3; D is possibly TRBD2 (5 bases). With 10 bases removed from V and 5 bases from J, the gap between germline ends came to 11 bases. The CDR3 has 12 amino acids. CDR1 is ENHRY, CDR2 SYGVKD, per germline. DNA of the CDR3: TGTGCCACTTACAGCGGAACCGGGGAGCTGTTTTTT. It codes for CATYSGTGELFF.